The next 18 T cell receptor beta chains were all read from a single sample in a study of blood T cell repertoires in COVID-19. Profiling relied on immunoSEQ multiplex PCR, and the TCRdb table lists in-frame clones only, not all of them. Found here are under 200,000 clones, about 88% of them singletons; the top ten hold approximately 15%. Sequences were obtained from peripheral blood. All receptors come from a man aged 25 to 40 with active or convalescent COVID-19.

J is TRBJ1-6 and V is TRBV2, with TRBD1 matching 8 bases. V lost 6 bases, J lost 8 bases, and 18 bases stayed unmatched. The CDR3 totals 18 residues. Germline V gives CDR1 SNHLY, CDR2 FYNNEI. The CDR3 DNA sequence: TGTGCCAGCAGCGAGGGACAGGCAATCCCGAGACCCGATTCACCCCTCCACTTT. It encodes CASSEGQAIPRPDSPLHF.

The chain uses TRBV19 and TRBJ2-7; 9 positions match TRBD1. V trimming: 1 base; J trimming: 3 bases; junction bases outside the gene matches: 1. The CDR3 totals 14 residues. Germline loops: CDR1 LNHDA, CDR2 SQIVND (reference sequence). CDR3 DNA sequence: TGTGCCAGTAGTATAGGGGACAGGGTCTACGAGCAGTACTTC. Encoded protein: CASSIGDRVYEQYF.

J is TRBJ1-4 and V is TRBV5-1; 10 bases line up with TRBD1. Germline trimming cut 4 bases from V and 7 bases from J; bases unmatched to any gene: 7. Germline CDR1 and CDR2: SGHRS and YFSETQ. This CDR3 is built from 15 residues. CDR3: CASSTRQGAAEKLFF. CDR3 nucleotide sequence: TGCGCCAGCAGCACCCGACAGGGGGCGGCTGAAAAACTGTTTTTT.

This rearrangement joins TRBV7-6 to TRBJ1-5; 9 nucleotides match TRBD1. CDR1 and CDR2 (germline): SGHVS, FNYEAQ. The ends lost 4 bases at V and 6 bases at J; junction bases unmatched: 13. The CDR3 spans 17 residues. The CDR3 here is CASSSTPPGQGSQPQHF. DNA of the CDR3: TGTGCCAGCAGCTCAACCCCACCGGGACAGGGATCTCAGCCCCAGCATTTT.

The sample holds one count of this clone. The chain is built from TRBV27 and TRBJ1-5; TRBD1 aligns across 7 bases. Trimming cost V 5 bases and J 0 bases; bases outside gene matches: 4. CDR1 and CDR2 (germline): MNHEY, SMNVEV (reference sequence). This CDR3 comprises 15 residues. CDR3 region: CASSMTGYSNQPQHF. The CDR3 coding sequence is TGTGCCAGCAGTATGACAGGGTATAGCAATCAGCCCCAGCATTTT.

CDR3 in amino acids: CASSAGRDRHSYGAYNEQFF. The CDR3, as DNA: TGTGCCAGCAGCGCGGGCCGGGACAGGCACTCATACGGAGCCTACAATGAGCAGTTCTTC. The chain joins TRBV9 to TRBJ2-1; 8 nucleotides match TRBD1. V lost 3 bases to trimming and J lost 2 bases; unmatched junction nucleotides: 19. Germline assignment: CDR1 SGDLS and CDR2 YYNGEE. The CDR3 runs 20 residues.

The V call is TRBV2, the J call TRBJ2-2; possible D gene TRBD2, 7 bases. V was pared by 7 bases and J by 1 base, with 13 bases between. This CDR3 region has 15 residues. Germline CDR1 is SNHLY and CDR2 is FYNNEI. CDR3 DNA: TGTGCCAGCACCGCGGGGGCGCAGAACACCGGGGAGCTGTTTTTT. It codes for CASTAGAQNTGELFF.

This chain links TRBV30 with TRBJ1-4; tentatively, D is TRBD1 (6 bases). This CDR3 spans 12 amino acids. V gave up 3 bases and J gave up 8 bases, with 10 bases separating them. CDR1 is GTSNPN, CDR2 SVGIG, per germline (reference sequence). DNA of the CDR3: TGTGCCTGGAGCTCAAGGGGGGAAAAACTGTTTTTT. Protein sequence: CAWSSRGEKLFF.

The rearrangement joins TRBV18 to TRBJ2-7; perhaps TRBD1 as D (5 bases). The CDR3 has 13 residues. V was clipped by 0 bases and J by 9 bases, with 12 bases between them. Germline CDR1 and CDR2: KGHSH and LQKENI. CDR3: CASSPPATGRQYV. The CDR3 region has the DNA TGTGCCAGCTCACCACCGGCTACAGGTCGGCAGTACGTC.

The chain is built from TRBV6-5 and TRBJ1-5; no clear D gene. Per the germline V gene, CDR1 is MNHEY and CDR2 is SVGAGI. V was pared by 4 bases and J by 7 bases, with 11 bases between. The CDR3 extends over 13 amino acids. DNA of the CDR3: TGTGCCAGCAGTTTCGGGGTTCGGCAGCCCCAGCATTTT. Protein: CASSFGVRQPQHF.

The chain's CDR3 is CASSNTWQGDGYTF. CDR3 nucleotide sequence: TGTGCCAGCAGTAACACATGGCAAGGGGATGGCTACACCTTC. V gene TRBV27 combines with J gene TRBJ1-2, with D perhaps TRBD1 (5 bases). Deletions cut 5 bases from V and 6 bases from J, with 16 bases between. Germline V gene sequence: CDR1 MNHEY, CDR2 SMNVEV (reference sequence). The CDR3 is 14 amino acids.

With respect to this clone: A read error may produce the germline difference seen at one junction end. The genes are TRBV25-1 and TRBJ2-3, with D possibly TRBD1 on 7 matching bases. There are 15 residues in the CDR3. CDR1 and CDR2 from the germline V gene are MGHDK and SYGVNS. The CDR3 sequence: CASSEGRGVTGTQYF. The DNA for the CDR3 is TGTGCCAGCAGTGAGGGCAGGGGGGTTACAGGTACGCAGTATTTT.

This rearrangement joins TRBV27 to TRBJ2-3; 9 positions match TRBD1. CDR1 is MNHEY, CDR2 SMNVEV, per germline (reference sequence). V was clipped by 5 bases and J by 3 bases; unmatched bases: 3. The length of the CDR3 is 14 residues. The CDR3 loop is CASSPGTGTDTQYF. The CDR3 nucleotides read TGTGCCAGCAGTCCAGGGACAGGGACAGATACGCAGTATTTT.

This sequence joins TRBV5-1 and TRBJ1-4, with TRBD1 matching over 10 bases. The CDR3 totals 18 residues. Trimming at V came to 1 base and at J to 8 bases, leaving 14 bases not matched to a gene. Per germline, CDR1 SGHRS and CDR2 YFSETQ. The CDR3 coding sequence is TGCGCCAGCAGCTTGACGATCAGTGGGGGACAGGGGAAAGAAAAACTGTTTTTT. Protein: CASSLTISGGQGKEKLFF.

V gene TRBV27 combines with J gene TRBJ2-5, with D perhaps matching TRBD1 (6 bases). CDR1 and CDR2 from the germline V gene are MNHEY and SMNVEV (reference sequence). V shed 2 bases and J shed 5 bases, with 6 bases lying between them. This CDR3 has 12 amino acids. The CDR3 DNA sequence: TGTGCCAGCAGTTTAACAGGGGAGACCCAGTACTTC. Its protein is CASSLTGETQYF.

CDR3 sequence (DNA): TGTGCCAGTAACCCGTTTTGGGACATTCAACCCAACGAGCAGTACTTC. Translated, it gives CASNPFWDIQPNEQYF. The chain joins TRBV19 to TRBJ2-7; D possibly corresponds to TRBD1 (6 bases). V dropped 7 bases and J dropped 5 bases, with 24 bases sitting between them. CDR1 is LNHDA and CDR2 is SQIVND in the germline V gene (reference sequence). The CDR3 is 16 residues long. The full variable domain, with the rest looked up from reference TRBV19 and TRBJ2-7, is DGGITQSPKYLFRKEGQNVTLSCEQNLNHDAMYWYRQDPGQGLRLIYYSQIVNDFQKGDIAEGYSVSREKKESFPLTVTSAQKNPTAFYLCASNPFWDIQPNEQYFGPGTRLTVT.

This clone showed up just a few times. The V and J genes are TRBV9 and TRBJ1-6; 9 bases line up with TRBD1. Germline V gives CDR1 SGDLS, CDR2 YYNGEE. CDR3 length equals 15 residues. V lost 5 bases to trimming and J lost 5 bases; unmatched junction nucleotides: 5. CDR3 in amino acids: CASRAGQGDNSPLHF. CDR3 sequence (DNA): TGTGCCAGCAGAGCGGGACAGGGTGATAATTCACCCCTCCACTTT.

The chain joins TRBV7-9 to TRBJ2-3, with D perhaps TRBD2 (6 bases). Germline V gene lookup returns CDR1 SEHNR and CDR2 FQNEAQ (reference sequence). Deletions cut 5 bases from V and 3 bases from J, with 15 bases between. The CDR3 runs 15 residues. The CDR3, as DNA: TGTGCCAGCAGCAATACAACCGGAGGGACAGATACGCAGTATTTT. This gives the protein CASSNTTGGTDTQYF.